This T cell receptor (beta chain) was recovered during a study of Ad26.COV2.S vaccination and SARS-CoV-2 variants. Across the study: In the study, Ad26.COV2.S was injected intramuscularly once, or twice 56 days apart.

Study results and limitations: Placebo recipients showed lower spike-specific TCR breadth than vaccinees. Quantification of TCR breadth and depth may have yielded underestimates of total T cell responses.

Profiling relied on immunoSEQ multiplex PCR, and the TCRdb table lists in-frame clones only, not all of them. The sample contains around 300,000 clones, 65% to 90% of which appear only once. Comments on this clone: The target antigen is unknown.

Germline loops: CDR1 LNHDA, CDR2 SQIVND (reference sequence). Trimming left V 5 bases short and J 7 bases short, with 12 bases between. The CDR3 is made up of 13 amino acids. As to treatment: 19 received Ad26.COV2.S at low or high dose, single or two shots; 5 received placebo; per-sample allocation not given. Repertoires come from day 63 after the first vaccine or placebo injection. The administered vaccine (an Ad26 vector) expressed Wuhan-strain SARS-CoV-2 spike. The chain links TRBV19 to TRBJ1-5; D gene uncertain. The sample was peripheral blood, taken in a trial of Ad26.COV2.S vaccine versus placebo. This receptor was identified in a person aged 18 to 65 who received the Ad26.COV2.S COVID-19 vaccine or a placebo. The CDR3 bases are TGTGCCAGTAGTTCCCCACCGTCCCAGCCCCAGCATTTT. Residues: CASSSPPSQPQHF.